This T cell receptor (beta chain) was sequenced for a study of blood T cell repertoires in COVID-19. CDR1 and CDR2 (germline): MNHEY, SMNVEV (reference sequence). The ends lost 3 bases at V and 3 bases at J; junction bases unmatched: 0. The CDR3 totals 13 residues. Assay: immunoSEQ multiplex PCR; the TCRdb copy retains only in-frame clones and omits some. The sample lists 440,000 or so clones; approximately 90% were seen once. The chain recombines TRBV27 with TRBJ2-7, with 9 bases identical to TRBD2. Specimen: peripheral blood. This receptor was obtained from a woman aged 40 to 50 with COVID-19, enrolled during active disease. The CDR3 nucleotides are TGTGCCAGCAGTTTGCGGGAGGGCTACGAGCAGTACTTC. Encoded protein: CASSLREGYEQYF.